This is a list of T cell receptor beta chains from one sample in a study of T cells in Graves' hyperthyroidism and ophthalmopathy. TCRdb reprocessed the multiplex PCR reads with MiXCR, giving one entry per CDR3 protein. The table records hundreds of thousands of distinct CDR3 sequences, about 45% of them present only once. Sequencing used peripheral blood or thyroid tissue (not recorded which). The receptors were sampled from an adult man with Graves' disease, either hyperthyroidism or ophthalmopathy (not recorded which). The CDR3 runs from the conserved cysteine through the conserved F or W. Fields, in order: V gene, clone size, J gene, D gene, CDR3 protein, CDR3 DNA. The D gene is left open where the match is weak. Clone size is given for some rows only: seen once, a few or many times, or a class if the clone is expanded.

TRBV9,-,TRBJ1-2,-,CASSVAPDSYGYTF,TGTGCCAGCAGCGTAGCCCCCGACTCCTATGGCTACACCTTC
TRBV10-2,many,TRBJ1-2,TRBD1,CASSEGQGYGYTF,TGTGCCTCCTCCGAGGGACAGGGCTATGGCTACACCTTC
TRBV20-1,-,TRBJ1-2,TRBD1,CSALLTGGDGYTF,TGCAGTGCATTACTAACAGGGGGCGATGGCTACACCTTC
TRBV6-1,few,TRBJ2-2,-,CASSYGVNTGELFF,TGTGCCAGCAGTTACGGAGTGAACACCGGGGAGCTGTTTTTT
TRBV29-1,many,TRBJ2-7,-,CSVTLYEAQYF,TGCAGCGTTACTCTGTACGAGGCGCAGTACTTC
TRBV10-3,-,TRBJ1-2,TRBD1,CAIRPGQEPGSYGYTF,TGTGCCATCAGACCGGGACAGGAACCGGGGTCTTATGGCTACACCTTC
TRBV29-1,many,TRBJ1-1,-,CSVRSHTEAFF,TGCAGCGTTCGCTCCCACACTGAAGCTTTCTTT
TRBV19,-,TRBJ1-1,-,CASSMEGMKAFF,TGTGCCAGTAGTATGGAGGGTATGAAAGCTTTCTTT
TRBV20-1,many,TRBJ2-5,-,CSASRAGEETQYF,TGCAGTGCTAGTAGGGCAGGGGAAGAGACCCAGTACTTC
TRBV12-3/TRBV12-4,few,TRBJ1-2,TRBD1,CASSLADRVYTF,TGTGCCAGCAGTTTGGCCGACAGGGTCTACACCTTC
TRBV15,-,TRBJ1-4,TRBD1,CATSDRRRGTGVEKLFF,TGTGCCACCAGCGACCGCCGCCGGGGGACAGGGGTCGAAAAACTGTTTTTT
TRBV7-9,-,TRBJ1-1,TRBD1,CSTGGPNTEAFF,TGTTCCACAGGGGGACCAAACACTGAAGCTTTCTTT
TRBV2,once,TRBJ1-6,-,CASTQGNSPLHF,TGTGCCAGCACACAGGGCAATTCACCCCTCCACTTT
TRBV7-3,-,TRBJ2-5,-,CASSQDPGHLQETQYF,TGCGCCAGCAGCCAAGATCCGGGACACCTGCAAGAGACCCAGTACTTC
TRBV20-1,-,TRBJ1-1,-,CSAREPQGKNTEAFF,TGCAGTGCTAGGGAACCGCAGGGGAAGAACACTGAAGCTTTCTTT
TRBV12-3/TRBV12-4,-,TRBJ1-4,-,CASSLWQTATNEKLFF,TGTGCCAGCAGTTTATGGCAGACCGCCACTAATGAAAAACTGTTTTTT